The present T cell receptor (beta chain) was sequenced within a study of identical twins. General observations from the study: Invariant MAIT and iNKT cells could partly confound zero-insertion analyses.

This clonotype appeared a few times. Its antigen is undetermined. With template switching, a universal primer site was added, and the cDNA carried unique molecular identifiers. One entry per CDR3 protein results from TCRdb running MiXCR on the 5' RACE reads. The sample has some 730,000 distinct CDR3 sequences, 15% to 20% seen once. The germline V gene has CDR1 DFQATT and CDR2 SNEGSKA (reference sequence). V was clipped by 0 bases and J by 2 bases, with 12 bases between them. The CDR3 covers 15 residues. The sample also formed part of further work on T cells expressing NK-cell markers. That investigation notes: Just one sequenced donor of eight was HCMV-seronegative, while seven were seropositive. An anti-gamma-delta TCR antibody confined sorting to alpha-beta TCR T cells across several of the experiments.

The receptor was isolated from a woman in her late teens or twenties in good health. This rearrangement joins TRBV20-1 to TRBJ2-3, with D tentatively TRBD2 (6 bases). Sequencing was done on a sample of PBMCs. DNA of the CDR3: TGCAGTGCTAGAGAACCGGGACTCAACACAGATACGCAGTATTTT. Translated: CSAREPGLNTDTQYF.